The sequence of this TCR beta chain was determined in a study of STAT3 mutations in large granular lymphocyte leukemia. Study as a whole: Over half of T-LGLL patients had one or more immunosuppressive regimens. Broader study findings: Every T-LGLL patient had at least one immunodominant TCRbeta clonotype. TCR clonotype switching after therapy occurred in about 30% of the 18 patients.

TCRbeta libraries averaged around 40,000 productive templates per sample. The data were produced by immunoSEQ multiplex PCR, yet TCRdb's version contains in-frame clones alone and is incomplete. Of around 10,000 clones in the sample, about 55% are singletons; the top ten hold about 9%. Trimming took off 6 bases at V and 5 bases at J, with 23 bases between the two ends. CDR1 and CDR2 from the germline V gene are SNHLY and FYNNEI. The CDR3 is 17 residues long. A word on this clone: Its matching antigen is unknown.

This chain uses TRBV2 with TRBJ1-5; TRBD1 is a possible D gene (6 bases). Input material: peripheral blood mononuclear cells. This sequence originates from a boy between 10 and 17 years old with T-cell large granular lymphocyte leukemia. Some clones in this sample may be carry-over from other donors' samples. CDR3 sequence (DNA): TGTGCCAGCAGCCCTGTGGGACATGTGACGGGGGATCAGCCCCAGCATTTT. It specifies CASSPVGHVTGDQPQHF.